This T cell receptor beta chain was observed in a study of vaccination and CD4 T cells after COVID-19. Looking at the study overall: Post-vaccine specimens were obtained a median 72 days after dose two (range 14 to 241).

Specified treatment: roughly 10-day PBMC culture with coronavirus spike peptide pools or control peptides (ViraFEST assay). CDR3 length: 14 residues. Trimming removed 0 bases at V and 7 bases at J, with 7 bases between. Per the germline V gene, CDR1 is SGHTA and CDR2 is FQGNSA. Sequenced with the Oncomine TCR Beta short-read assay was DNA taken from cultured CD4+ T cells. Each CDR3 protein is one row after TCRdb ran MiXCR on the PCR reads. Of 11,000 or so distinct CDR3 sequences in the sample, around 50% were seen once. Notes on this clonotype: Its matching antigen is unknown.

The sequence was obtained from a human donor who had recovered from COVID-19. The sequencing sample was made of CD4+ T cells from blood, cultured in vitro. The genes are TRBV7-2 and TRBJ1-6; D possibly corresponds to TRBD1 (6 bases). The CDR3 loop reads CASSLAGANSPLHF. The CDR3 DNA sequence: TGTGCCAGCAGCTTAGCGGGGGCCAATTCACCCCTCCACTTT.